This T cell receptor beta chain was captured in a study of T-cell memory formation after mild COVID-19. Study at large: Largely, TCR clusters stayed within a single donor.

V lost 8 bases and J lost 4, with 12 bases in between. The CDR3 has 13 residues. Germline CDR1 and CDR2: SGHDN and FVKESK. TCRdb itself ran the 5' RACE reads through MiXCR, one entry per CDR3 protein. The table shows hundreds of thousands of distinct CDR3 sequences, with about 20% occurring only once. This clonotype occurred a few times. The receptor was isolated from an adult woman who had mild COVID-19 (a few samples of this study predate the infection). Cell type and time point are not known. The sequenced sample was PBMCs or a T cell subset sorted from them (not recorded which). The chain joins TRBV14 to TRBJ2-1; D uncertain. The chain's CDR3 is CASRATAYNEQFF. DNA for the CDR3: TGTGCCAGCCGAGCGACGGCTTACAATGAGCAGTTCTTC. Full variable domain (missing parts from reference TRBV14 and TRBJ2-1): EAGVTQFPSHSVIEKGQTVTLRCDPISGHDNLYWYRRVMGKEIKFLLHFVKESKQDESGMPNNRFLAERTGGTYSTLKVQPAELEDSGVYFCASRATAYNEQFFGPGTRLTVL.